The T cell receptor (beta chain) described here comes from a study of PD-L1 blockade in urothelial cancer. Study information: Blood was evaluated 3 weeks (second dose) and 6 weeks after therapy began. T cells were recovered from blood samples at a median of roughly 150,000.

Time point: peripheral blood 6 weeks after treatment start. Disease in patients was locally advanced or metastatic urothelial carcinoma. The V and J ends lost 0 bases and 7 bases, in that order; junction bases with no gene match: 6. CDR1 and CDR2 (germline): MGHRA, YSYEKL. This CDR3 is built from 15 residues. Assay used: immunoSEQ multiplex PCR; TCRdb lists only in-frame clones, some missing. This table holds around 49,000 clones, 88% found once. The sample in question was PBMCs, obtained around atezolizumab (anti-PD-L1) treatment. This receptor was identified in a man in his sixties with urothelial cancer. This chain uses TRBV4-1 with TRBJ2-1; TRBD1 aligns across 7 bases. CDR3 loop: CASSQDGTTGNEQFF. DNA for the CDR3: TGCGCCAGCAGCCAAGATGGGACGACAGGGAATGAGCAGTTCTTC.